This T cell receptor beta chain was sequenced during a study of cytomegalovirus exposure and HLA in healthy donors. Study information: The 120 validation repertoires, a later analysis reported, used the same platform as the roughly 650 repertoires from the first cohort. Findings and limits, study-wide: For cytomegalovirus status, the classifier reportedly gave diagnoses with high specificity and sensitivity. CMV antigen specificity was confirmed in vitro for a few CMV-associated chains. The authors enumerated 164 TCR beta chains as linked to cytomegalovirus.

Some clones are missing from TCRdb's copy, which holds only in-frame ones; the method was immunoSEQ multiplex PCR. The repertoire holds tens of thousands of clones, with about nine tenths as singletons. Of note for this clone: Antigen specificity is unknown.

Sequenced: PBMCs. The source of this sequence is a man aged 18 to 30 in good health and CMV-seronegative.

The CDR3 loop is CASWGGTGLYNEQFF. The CDR3 region has the DNA TGTGCCTCCTGGGGGGGGACCGGACTTTACAATGAGCAGTTCTTC. The chain recombines TRBV5-5 with TRBJ2-1, with TRBD2 matching over 7 bases. CDR1 SGHKS and CDR2 YYEKEE come from the germline V gene (reference sequence). The CDR3 is made up of 15 amino acids. V lost 10 bases, J lost 4 bases, and 14 bases stayed unmatched.